Below, one TCR beta chain is given with its context. No antigen is known for it. Collection occurred without any documented infections or immune events in donors. The CDR3 totals 13 residues. V shed 2 bases and J shed 6 bases, with 11 bases lying between them. Germline assignment: CDR1 GTSNPN and CDR2 SVGIG (reference sequence). The record originates from a study of identifying expanded T cells in peripheral blood. Clones were read by immunoSEQ multiplex PCR, and TCRdb kept only the in-frame ones, dropping some. The profile shows 100,000 or so clones, roughly 89% of them singletons. The study, taken as a whole, reports: Across healthy donors, higher total template counts meant significantly greater approximately 2-week count variance. Over about two and four weeks, about 15 and 18 clones changed, versus more than 1 between replicates.

The sequence was collected from a person aged 18 to 75 in good health. This chain connects TRBV30 to TRBJ2-4; D is ambiguous. Sequenced input: blood. Written as DNA, the CDR3 is TGTGCCTGGAGTTCGGGTCATGGAAACATTCAGTACTTC. Translating it yields CAWSSGHGNIQYF.